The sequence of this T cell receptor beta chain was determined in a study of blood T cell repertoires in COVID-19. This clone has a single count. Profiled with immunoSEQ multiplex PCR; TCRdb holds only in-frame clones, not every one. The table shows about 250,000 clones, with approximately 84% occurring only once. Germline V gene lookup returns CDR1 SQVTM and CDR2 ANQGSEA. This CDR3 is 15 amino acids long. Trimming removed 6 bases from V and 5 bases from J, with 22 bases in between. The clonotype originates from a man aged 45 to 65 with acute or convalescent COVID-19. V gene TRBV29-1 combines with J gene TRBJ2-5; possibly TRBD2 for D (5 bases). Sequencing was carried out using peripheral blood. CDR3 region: CSVETGLLVRETQYF. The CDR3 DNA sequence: TGCAGCGTGGAAACCGGACTTCTGGTCCGGGAGACCCAGTACTTC.